The rows below give T cell receptor beta chains drawn from one sample of a study of response to subunit inactivated influenza vaccine. Each CDR3 protein is one row after TCRdb ran MiXCR on the RT-PCR reads. Here the sample spans hundreds of thousands of distinct CDR3 sequences, around 11% being singletons. This specimen consisted of PBMCs from blood, obtained on the day of vaccination. These receptors all stem from a man between 50 and 59 years old who received an inactivated influenza vaccine. Each CDR3 is given with its conserved first and last residue. A D gene is named only where the DNA matches it firmly. Size values are once, few and many counts, or a class for expanded clones, and some rows have none.

J gene	V gene	clone size	D gene	CDR3 protein	CDR3 DNA
TRBJ2-1	TRBV5-6	-	-	CASSWGRGNYNEQFF	TGTGCCAGCAGCTGGGGCAGAGGGAACTACAATGAGCAGTTCTTC
TRBJ2-7	TRBV20-1	few	-	CSAKKGLSYEQYF	TGCAGTGCTAAGAAGGGTCTATCCTACGAGCAGTACTTC
TRBJ2-1	TRBV11-1	few	TRBD2	CASSSLPGLAQTYNEQFF	TGTGCCAGCAGCTCACTCCCCGGACTAGCGCAAACCTACAATGAGCAGTTCTTC
TRBJ2-1	TRBV20-1	-	TRBD2	CSAKGLAGYYNEQFF	TGCAGTGCCAAGGGGCTAGCGGGATACTACAATGAGCAGTTCTTC
TRBJ2-1	TRBV27	-	-	CASSLFLGRVPDNEQFF	TGTGCCAGCAGTTTATTTCTGGGCAGGGTGCCCGACAATGAGCAGTTCTTC
TRBJ2-4	TRBV29-1	few	TRBD1	CSVEVGTGSGNIQYF	TGCAGCGTTGAAGTCGGGACAGGCAGTGGAAACATTCAGTACTTC
TRBJ2-3	TRBV5-1	-	TRBD1	CASRGQATDTQYF	TGCGCCAGCCGGGGACAGGCCACAGATACGCAGTATTTT
TRBJ2-5	TRBV7-7	-	TRBD1	CASSPTGRQETQYF	TGTGCTAGCAGCCCGACAGGGCGGCAAGAGACCCAGTACTTC
TRBJ2-2	TRBV3-1	-	TRBD2	CASCFNGLAGVLNTGELFF	TGTGCCAGCTGTTTTAATGGACTAGCGGGAGTCCTGAACACCGGGGAGCTGTTTTTT
TRBJ2-5	TRBV10-3	-	-	CAISEASRETQYF	TGTGCCATCAGTGAGGCGTCCCGGGAGACCCAGTACTTC
TRBJ2-1	TRBV10-3	many	-	CAISESGGGAYNEQFF	TGTGCCATCAGTGAGTCGGGAGGGGGGGCATACAATGAGCAGTTCTTC
TRBJ2-6	TRBV5-1	many	TRBD1	CASSLVTGGASGANVLTF	TGCGCCAGCAGCTTGGTGACAGGGGGCGCGTCTGGGGCCAACGTCCTGACTTTC
TRBJ2-5	TRBV21-1	-	-	CARGPPPTGGQETQYF	TGTGCCAGGGGCCCCCCCCCAACAGGGGGCCAAGAGACCCAGTACTTC
TRBJ2-1	TRBV7-9	-	-	CASSRGRTYNEQFF	TGTGCCAGCAGCCGGGGACGGACCTACAATGAGCAGTTCTTC
TRBJ2-1	TRBV5-1	-	-	CASSMDSLYNEQFF	TGCGCCAGCAGCATGGACAGCCTCTACAATGAGCAGTTCTTC
TRBJ2-1	TRBV5-1	few	-	CASSLQILSYNEQFF	TGCGCCAGCAGCCTCCAGATTTTATCCTACAATGAGCAGTTCTTC
TRBJ2-1	TRBV12-3/TRBV12-4	few	TRBD2	CASSGPGGNEQFF	TGTGCCAGCAGTGGCCCGGGGGGCAATGAGCAGTTCTTC
TRBJ2-5	TRBV18	-	-	CASSPSGAKRETQYF	TGTGCCAGCTCACCCTCGGGAGCTAAGAGGGAGACCCAGTACTTC
TRBJ2-5	TRBV11-2	few	-	CASSFGQRETQYF	TGTGCCAGCAGCTTTGGCCAGAGAGAGACCCAGTACTTC
TRBJ2-3	TRBV28	-	-	CASNQGWDTQYF	TGTGCCAGCAACCAGGGGTGGGATACGCAGTATTTT
TRBJ2-2	TRBV29-1	-	-	CSASLAAGELFF	TGCAGCGCATCCCTGGCGGCCGGGGAGCTGTTTTTT
TRBJ1-6	TRBV12-3/TRBV12-4	-	-	CASSFGGVNSPLHF	TGTGCCAGCAGTTTCGGAGGGGTGAATTCACCCCTCCACTTT